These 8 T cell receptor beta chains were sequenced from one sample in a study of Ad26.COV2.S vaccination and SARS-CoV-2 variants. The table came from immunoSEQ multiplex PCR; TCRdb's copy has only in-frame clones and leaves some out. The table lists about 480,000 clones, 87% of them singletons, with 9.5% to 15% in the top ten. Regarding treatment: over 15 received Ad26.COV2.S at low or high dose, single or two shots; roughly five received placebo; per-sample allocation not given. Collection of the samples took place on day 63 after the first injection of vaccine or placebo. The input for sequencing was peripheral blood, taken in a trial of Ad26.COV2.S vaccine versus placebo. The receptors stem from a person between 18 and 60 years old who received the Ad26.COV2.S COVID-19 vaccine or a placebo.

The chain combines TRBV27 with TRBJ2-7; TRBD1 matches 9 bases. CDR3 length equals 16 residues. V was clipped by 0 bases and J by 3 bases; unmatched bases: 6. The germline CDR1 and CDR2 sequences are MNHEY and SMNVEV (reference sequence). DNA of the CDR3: TGTGCCAGCAGTTTATCGGCCGGGACAGGGTACTACGAGCAGTACTTC. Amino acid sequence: CASSLSAGTGYYEQYF.

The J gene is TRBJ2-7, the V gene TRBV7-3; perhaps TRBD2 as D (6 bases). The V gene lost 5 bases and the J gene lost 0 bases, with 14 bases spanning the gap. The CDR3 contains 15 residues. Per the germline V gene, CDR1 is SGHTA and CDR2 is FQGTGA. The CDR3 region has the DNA TGTGCCAGCAGCCGCCCTGGGGGACTCTCCTACGAGCAGTACTTC. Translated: CASSRPGGLSYEQYF.

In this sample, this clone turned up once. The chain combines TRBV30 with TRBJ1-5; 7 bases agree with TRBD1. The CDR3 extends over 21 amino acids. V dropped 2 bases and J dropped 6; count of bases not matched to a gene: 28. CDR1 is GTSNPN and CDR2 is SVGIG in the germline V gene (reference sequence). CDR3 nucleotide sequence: TGTGCCTGGAGTAAAACTTTGGTAGCCACAGGGGTTTATTACCTAATTCAGCCCCAGCATTTT. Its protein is CAWSKTLVATGVYYLIQPQHF. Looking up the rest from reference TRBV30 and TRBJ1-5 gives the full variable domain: SQTIHQWPATLVQPVGSPLSLECTVEGTSNPNLYWYRQAAGRGLQLLFYSVGIGQISSEVPQNLSASRPQDRQFILSSKKLLLSDSGFYLCAWSKTLVATGVYYLIQPQHFGDGTRLSIL.

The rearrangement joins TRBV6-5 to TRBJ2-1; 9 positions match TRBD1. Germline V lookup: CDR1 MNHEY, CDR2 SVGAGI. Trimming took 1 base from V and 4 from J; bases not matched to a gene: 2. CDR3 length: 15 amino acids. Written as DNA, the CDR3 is TGTGCCAGCAGTTACTTGGGACAGGGATACAATGAGCAGTTCTTC. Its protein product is CASSYLGQGYNEQFF.

This CDR3 is CATSSPWEGFPHSNQPQHF. The CDR3 bases are TGTGCCACCAGCAGTCCTTGGGAAGGGTTCCCTCATAGCAATCAGCCCCAGCATTTT. This chain uses TRBV15 with TRBJ1-5; D gene ambiguous. Germline CDR1 and CDR2: LNHNV and YYDKDF (reference sequence). Trimming left V 3 bases short and J 0 bases short, with 21 bases between. CDR3 length equals 19 residues.

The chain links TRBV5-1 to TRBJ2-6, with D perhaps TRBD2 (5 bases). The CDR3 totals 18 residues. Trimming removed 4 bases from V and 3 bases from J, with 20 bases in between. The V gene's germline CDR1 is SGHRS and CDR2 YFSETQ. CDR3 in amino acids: CASSGTNSDGGGANVLTF. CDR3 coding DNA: TGCGCCAGCAGCGGTACGAACTCGGATGGAGGTGGGGCCAACGTCCTGACTTTC.

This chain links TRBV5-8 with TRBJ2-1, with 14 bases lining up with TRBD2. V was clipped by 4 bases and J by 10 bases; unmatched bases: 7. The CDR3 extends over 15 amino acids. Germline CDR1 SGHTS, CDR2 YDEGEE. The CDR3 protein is CASSLGTSGSLEQFF. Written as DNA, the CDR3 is TGTGCCAGCAGCCTAGGGACTAGCGGGAGTTTGGAGCAGTTCTTC.

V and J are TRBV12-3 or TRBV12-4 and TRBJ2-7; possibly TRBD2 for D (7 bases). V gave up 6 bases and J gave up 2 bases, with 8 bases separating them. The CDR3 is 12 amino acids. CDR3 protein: CASRGGPYEQYF. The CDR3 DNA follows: TGTGCCAGCAGGGGGGGGCCCTACGAGCAGTACTTC.